This T cell receptor beta chain was recovered during a study of blood T cell repertoires in COVID-19 (dated by TCRdb to about 2020). Describing the broader study: Samples covering the acute and convalescent phases of COVID-19 were provided by collaborators in the United States, Italy and Spain. The sample metadata nearly always contained a de-identified subject ID, COVID-19 status, age in years and sex. The repertoires were released in a freely available public database intended as a resource for research on the immune response to SARS-CoV-2. The samples were drawn from the first 160 participants of the ongoing ImmuneRACE study and from over 950 subjects provided by 6 global collaborators. The material from the prospective study consisted of cDNA or gDNA derived from T cells, B-cell-depleted T cells, or PBMCs. Where available, HLA class I and class II types were taken from metadata supplied by the sample provider and were not determined by assay-based typing. The dataset comprised deeply sampled blood TCRbeta repertoires from subjects exposed to, actively infected with, or recovered from COVID-19.

Trimming takes 7 bases from V and 0 bases from J, and the germline ends sit 13 bases apart. Including the terminal cysteine and phenylalanine, the CDR3 comprises 16 residues. Solely the CDR3 DNA is kept, with 48 bases framed from the first base. The germline V gene (reference sequence) yields MNHNY for CDR1 and SVGAGI for CDR2. Study-wide findings and limitations: The quantity of clinical and demographic metadata differed by source and by participant and was supplied without curation.

The immunoSEQ Assay, a bias-controlled multiplex PCR, was used to amplify TCRbeta CDR3 regions from genomic DNA. Per the source publication's procedure: Nucleated cell counts per sample were estimated from amplification of reference gene primers within the assay. To quantify the absolute abundance of each unique TCRbeta CDR3 rearrangement, sequence reads were collapsed and filtered. For each sample, productive Simpson clonality was calculated as the square root of Simpson's diversity index over productive rearrangements. In its TCRdb copy, this immuneACCESS table keeps in-frame sequences only and misses some clones. Where compared with another copy, unresolved V genes explain less than half of these, and the others have no known cause. D and trimming were read from the DNA, whereas the V and J calls and clone size are those reported in that table. The sample includes roughly 150,000 clones, with 65% to 85% observed a single time. Roughly 3.7% of the sample comes from the top ten.

With regard to this clone: The antigen it binds to is not known. Base qualities are not at hand, and no much larger clone is one base apart.

Collaborating institutions collected whole blood in K2EDTA tubes following their own protocols. For TCRbeta analysis, collaborators shipped samples as frozen whole blood, isolated PBMCs, or DNA extracted from either of those sample types. Specimen: peripheral blood. The receptor's source is a woman of 80 years or more with acute or convalescent COVID-19. The rearrangement combines TRBV6-6 with TRBJ1-6; too little of a D gene remains to name it. In nucleotide form, the sequence is TGTGCCAGCACCAAGACATTGAGCTCCTATAATTCACCCCTCCACTTT. Translated, it reads CASTKTLSSYNSPLHF.